These T cell receptor beta chains were read from a single sample in a study of cytotoxic CD8 clonotypes in ibrutinib-treated CLL. Libraries were prepared by immunoSEQ multiplex PCR; TCRdb keeps only in-frame clonotypes and omits some of them. The sample includes 250,000 to 350,000 clones, approximately 76% of them seen just once. The material was PBMCs, obtained at disease progression, from a patient treated with ibrutinib. The source is a human donor with chronic lymphocytic leukemia. Both conserved end residues are part of each CDR3. D genes are given only for firm matches. Part of the rows lack a size; the others show once, few, many or a class for expanded clones.

V: TRBV5-1; J: TRBJ1-2; size: few; D: NA; CDR3: CASSLVGVVWGYTF; DNA: TGCGCCAGCAGCTTGGTGGGGGTAGTGTGGGGCTACACCTTC
V: TRBV7-2; J: TRBJ1-5; size: few; D: NA; CDR3: CASSLEAVSNQPQHF; DNA: TGTGCCAGCAGCTTAGAGGCTGTTAGCAATCAGCCCCAGCATTTT
V: TRBV7-9; J: TRBJ2-3; size: NA; D: TRBD1; CDR3: CASSPLPGQRSDTQYF; DNA: TGTGCCAGCAGCCCCCTCCCGGGACAGCGATCAGATACGCAGTATTTT
V: TRBV13; J: TRBJ2-7; size: once; D: NA; CDR3: CASSLGIGLSYEQYF; DNA: TGTGCCAGCAGCTTAGGGATCGGGCTTTCCTACGAGCAGTACTTC
V: TRBV5-5; J: TRBJ2-5; size: NA; D: NA; CDR3: CASSRWPYETQYF; DNA: TGTGCCAGCAGCCGATGGCCGTACGAGACCCAGTACTTC
V: TRBV10-3; J: TRBJ1-5; size: many; D: TRBD1; CDR3: CAISELATGGLKHF; DNA: TGTGCCATCAGTGAGTTAGCGACAGGGGGGTTGAAGCATTTT
V: TRBV19; J: TRBJ2-6; size: NA; D: NA; CDR3: CASSIISFNGANVLTF; DNA: TGTGCCAGTAGTATCATCAGTTTTAATGGGGCCAACGTCCTGACTTTC
V: TRBV5-1; J: TRBJ1-3; size: NA; D: NA; CDR3: CASSLEGGNTIYF; DNA: TGCGCCAGCAGCTTGGAAGGCGGAAACACCATATATTTT
V: TRBV19; J: TRBJ1-2; size: few; D: NA; CDR3: CASSVTWYGYTF; DNA: TGTGCCAGTTCGGTAACGTGGTATGGCTACACCTTC
V: TRBV4-1; J: TRBJ1-2; size: NA; D: TRBD1; CDR3: CASSQAGQGNGYTF; DNA: TGCGCCAGCAGCCAAGCGGGACAGGGGAATGGCTACACCTTC
V: TRBV13; J: TRBJ2-7; size: few; D: TRBD2; CDR3: CASSARTSGSSEQYF; DNA: TGTGCCAGCAGCGCACGGACTAGCGGGAGCAGCGAGCAGTACTTC
V: TRBV6-1; J: TRBJ1-5; size: NA; D: NA; CDR3: CASSDRRAGNQPQHF; DNA: TGTGCCAGCAGTGATCGGCGTGCGGGCAATCAGCCCCAGCATTTT
V: TRBV6-5; J: TRBJ2-2; size: few; D: NA; CDR3: CASTELFF; DNA: TGTGCCAGCACCGAGCTGTTTTTT
V: TRBV28; J: TRBJ2-7; size: NA; D: NA; CDR3: CASSWSITYEQYF; DNA: TGTGCCAGCAGTTGGAGTATTACCTACGAGCAGTACTTC
V: TRBV5-1; J: TRBJ2-3; size: NA; D: NA; CDR3: CASSPLGADTQYF; DNA: TGCGCCAGCAGCCCCCTTGGGGCAGATACGCAGTATTTT
V: TRBV9; J: TRBJ2-5; size: NA; D: NA; CDR3: CASNRDGQETQYF; DNA: TGTGCCAGCAACCGGGACGGCCAAGAGACCCAGTACTTC
V: TRBV7-2; J: TRBJ2-5; size: NA; D: NA; CDR3: CASSLAGYTQETQYF; DNA: TGTGCCAGCAGCTTAGCTGGGTACACCCAAGAGACCCAGTACTTC
V: TRBV9; J: TRBJ2-7; size: NA; D: TRBD2; CDR3: CASSAGGSSYEQYF; DNA: TGTGCCAGCAGCGCGGGGGGAAGCTCCTACGAGCAGTACTTC
V: TRBV29-1; J: TRBJ2-3; size: NA; D: TRBD2; CDR3: CSVEFRGGRQDTQYF; DNA: TGCAGCGTTGAGTTTCGGGGGGGCCGTCAGGATACGCAGTATTTT
V: TRBV29-1; J: TRBJ2-1; size: NA; D: NA; CDR3: CSVEGGKTSYNEQFF; DNA: TGCAGCGTCGAGGGTGGGAAGACCTCCTACAATGAGCAGTTCTTC
V: TRBV19; J: TRBJ2-1; size: once; D: NA; CDR3: CASTPERAYNEQFF; DNA: TGTGCCAGTACGCCGGAGAGAGCCTACAATGAGCAGTTCTTC
V: TRBV5-6; J: TRBJ2-5; size: NA; D: TRBD2; CDR3: CASSFLVAGLETQYF; DNA: TGTGCCAGCAGCTTTCTCGTAGCGGGGTTGGAGACCCAGTACTTC
V: TRBV29-1; J: TRBJ1-2; size: NA; D: TRBD1; CDR3: CSVEKGAGYGYTF; DNA: TGCAGCGTTGAAAAGGGGGCGGGCTATGGCTACACCTTC
V: TRBV27; J: TRBJ1-2; size: NA; D: NA; CDR3: CASSLSPGARGYTF; DNA: TGTGCCAGCAGTTTATCTCCGGGGGCAAGGGGCTACACCTTC
V: TRBV7-6; J: TRBJ2-6; size: NA; D: TRBD1; CDR3: CASSLGQGPGANVLTF; DNA: TGTGCCAGCAGCCTGGGACAGGGGCCTGGGGCCAACGTCCTGACTTTC
V: TRBV5-1; J: TRBJ2-7; size: NA; D: TRBD1; CDR3: CASSSYRGKTYEQYF; DNA: TGCGCCAGCAGCTCGTACAGGGGAAAGACCTACGAGCAGTACTTC
V: TRBV7-9; J: TRBJ2-2; size: NA; D: TRBD1; CDR3: CASNRGTGELFF; DNA: TGTGCCAGCAACAGGGGCACCGGGGAGCTGTTTTTT
V: TRBV5-1; J: TRBJ2-1; size: NA; D: NA; CDR3: CASSLARQYSRSYNEQFF; DNA: TGCGCCAGCAGCTTGGCTCGTCAATACTCTCGCTCCTACAATGAGCAGTTCTTC
V: TRBV5-1; J: TRBJ1-6; size: NA; D: NA; CDR3: CASSLAGQSYNSPLHF; DNA: TGCGCCAGCAGCTTGGCGGGTCAGTCCTATAATTCACCCCTCCACTTT
V: TRBV27; J: TRBJ1-1; size: few; D: NA; CDR3: CASSPPGGREAFF; DNA: TGTGCCAGCTCACCTCCCGGGGGTCGTGAAGCTTTCTTT
V: TRBV6-5; J: TRBJ1-2; size: NA; D: NA; CDR3: CATRFGAGYTF; DNA: TGTGCCACCCGGTTTGGGGCTGGCTACACCTTC
V: TRBV4-3; J: TRBJ2-1; size: NA; D: TRBD2; CDR3: CASSQAPGLAGGWNEQFF; DNA: TGCGCCAGCAGCCAAGCACCGGGACTAGCGGGAGGTTGGAATGAGCAGTTCTTC
V: TRBV7-9; J: TRBJ2-7; size: NA; D: NA; CDR3: CASSLDRNEQYF; DNA: TGTGCCAGCAGCTTAGACAGGAACGAGCAGTACTTC
V: TRBV19; J: TRBJ1-1; size: NA; D: NA; CDR3: CASTLGSYRGTEAFF; DNA: TGTGCCAGTACCCTCGGGTCTTATCGTGGCACTGAAGCTTTCTTT
V: TRBV6-6; J: TRBJ2-3; size: NA; D: TRBD1; CDR3: CASSAQGTDTQYF; DNA: TGTGCCAGCAGTGCACAGGGGACAGATACGCAGTATTTT
V: TRBV29-1; J: TRBJ2-4; size: NA; D: TRBD2; CDR3: CSASSGGGLKNIQYF; DNA: TGCAGCGCCTCCAGCGGGGGAGGTTTGAAAAACATTCAGTACTTC
V: TRBV4-1; J: TRBJ1-1; size: once; D: NA; CDR3: CASSQAGVGRDTEAFF; DNA: TGCGCCAGCAGCCAAGCCGGGGTAGGGAGGGACACTGAAGCTTTCTTT
V: TRBV4-1; J: TRBJ2-4; size: NA; D: TRBD1; CDR3: CASSQAGQGENIQYF; DNA: TGCGCCAGCAGCCAGGCGGGACAGGGGGAAAACATTCAGTACTTC
V: TRBV6-5; J: TRBJ2-5; size: NA; D: NA; CDR3: CASSPTSWETQYF; DNA: TGTGCCAGCAGCCCGACAAGTTGGGAGACCCAGTACTTC
V: TRBV4-1; J: TRBJ1-2; size: NA; D: NA; CDR3: CASSQGAGIHYTF; DNA: TGCGCCAGCAGCCAAGGTGCGGGGATCCACTACACCTTC
V: TRBV19; J: TRBJ2-7; size: few; D: NA; CDR3: CASTSTEEYF; DNA: TGTGCCAGTACGTCGACAGAGGAGTACTTC
V: TRBV5-1; J: TRBJ2-4; size: once; D: NA; CDR3: CARQRRRKNIQYF; DNA: TGCGCCAGACAGAGGCGCAGAAAAAACATTCAGTACTTC
V: TRBV5-6; J: TRBJ1-5; size: NA; D: TRBD1; CDR3: CASSQDRDQPQHF; DNA: TGTGCCAGCAGCCAAGACAGGGATCAGCCCCAGCATTTT
V: TRBV2; J: TRBJ2-1; size: NA; D: NA; CDR3: CASSGGLRANEQFF; DNA: TGTGCCAGCAGTGGGGGGTTGAGGGCCAATGAGCAGTTCTTC
V: TRBV18; J: TRBJ1-2; size: NA; D: NA; CDR3: CASSPYTDYNYGYTF; DNA: TGTGCCAGCTCACCGTACACCGACTATAACTATGGCTACACCTTC
V: TRBV11-3; J: TRBJ2-7; size: NA; D: NA; CDR3: CASSSFPEQYF; DNA: TGTGCCAGCAGCTCCTTCCCCGAGCAGTACTTC
V: TRBV18; J: TRBJ1-2; size: NA; D: NA; CDR3: CASSPLEMRATRYGYTF; DNA: TGTGCCAGCTCACCACTAGAAATGAGGGCAACCCGCTATGGCTACACCTTC
V: TRBV14; J: TRBJ2-1; size: NA; D: NA; CDR3: CASSQRTREQFF; DNA: TGTGCCAGCAGCCAACGAACTAGGGAGCAGTTCTTC
V: TRBV6-5; J: TRBJ1-2; size: NA; D: NA; CDR3: CASSLQDPSNYGYTF; DNA: TGTGCCAGCAGTTTACAGGATCCTTCTAACTATGGCTACACCTTC
V: TRBV6-5; J: TRBJ1-6; size: NA; D: TRBD1; CDR3: CASSTGQEVSPLHF; DNA: TGTGCCAGCAGTACCGGACAGGAGGTATCACCCCTCCACTTT
V: TRBV11-2; J: TRBJ1-6; size: NA; D: NA; CDR3: CASSLKRNSPLHF; DNA: TGTGCCAGCAGCTTAAAGAGGAATTCACCCCTCCACTTT
V: TRBV30; J: TRBJ1-3; size: NA; D: NA; CDR3: CARPTWVSGNTIYF; DNA: TGTGCTCGACCCACTTGGGTTAGTGGAAACACCATATATTTT
V: TRBV5-4; J: TRBJ2-1; size: NA; D: TRBD2; CDR3: CASSPPGREGGSEQFF; DNA: TGTGCCAGCAGCCCCCCTGGGCGGGAGGGGGGTAGTGAGCAGTTCTTC
V: TRBV4-1; J: TRBJ2-2; size: few; D: NA; CDR3: CASSQDRGGAWTGELFF; DNA: TGCGCCAGCAGCCAAGATCGTGGGGGCGCTTGGACCGGGGAGCTGTTTTTT
V: TRBV7-8; J: TRBJ1-6; size: NA; D: NA; CDR3: CASSYPGHGLNNSPLHF; DNA: TGTGCCAGCAGCTACCCGGGACACGGGCTTAATAATTCACCCCTCCACTTT